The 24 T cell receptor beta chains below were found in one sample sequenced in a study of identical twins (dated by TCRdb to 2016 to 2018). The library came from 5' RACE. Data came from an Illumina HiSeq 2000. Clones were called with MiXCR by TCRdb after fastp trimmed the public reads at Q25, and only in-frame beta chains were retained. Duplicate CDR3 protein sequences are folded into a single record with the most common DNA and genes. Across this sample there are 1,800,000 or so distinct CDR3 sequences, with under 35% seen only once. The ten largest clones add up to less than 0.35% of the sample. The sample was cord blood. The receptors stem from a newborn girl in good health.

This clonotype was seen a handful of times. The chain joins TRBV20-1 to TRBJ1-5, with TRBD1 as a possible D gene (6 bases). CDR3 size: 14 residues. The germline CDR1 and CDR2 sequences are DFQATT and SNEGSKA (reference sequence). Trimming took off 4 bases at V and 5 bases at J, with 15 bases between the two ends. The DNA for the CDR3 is TGCAGTGCTATGGACAGCGACTCCTATCAGCCCCAGCATTTT. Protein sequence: CSAMDSDSYQPQHF.

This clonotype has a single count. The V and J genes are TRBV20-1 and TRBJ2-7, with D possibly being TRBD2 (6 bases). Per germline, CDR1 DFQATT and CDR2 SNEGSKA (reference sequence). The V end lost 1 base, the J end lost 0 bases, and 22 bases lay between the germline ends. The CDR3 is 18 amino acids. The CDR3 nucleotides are TGCAGTGCTAGAGCGGGTAGGACTCGATTGACTAGCTCCTACGAGCAGTACTTC. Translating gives CSARAGRTRLTSSYEQYF.

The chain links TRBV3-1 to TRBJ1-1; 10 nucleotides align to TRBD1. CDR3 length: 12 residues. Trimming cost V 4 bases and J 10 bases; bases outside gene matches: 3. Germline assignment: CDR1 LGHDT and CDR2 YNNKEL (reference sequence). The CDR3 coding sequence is TGTGCCAGCAGCCCCCGGGACAGGGGAGCTTTCTTT. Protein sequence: CASSPRDRGAFF.

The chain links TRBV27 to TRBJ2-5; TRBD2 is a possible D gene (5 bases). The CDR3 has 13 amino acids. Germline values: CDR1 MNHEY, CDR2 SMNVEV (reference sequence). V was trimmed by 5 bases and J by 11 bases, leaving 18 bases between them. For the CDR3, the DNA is TGTGCCAGCAGTCCTAGGGTCGCAAGGGAGCAGTACTTC. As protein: CASSPRVAREQYF.

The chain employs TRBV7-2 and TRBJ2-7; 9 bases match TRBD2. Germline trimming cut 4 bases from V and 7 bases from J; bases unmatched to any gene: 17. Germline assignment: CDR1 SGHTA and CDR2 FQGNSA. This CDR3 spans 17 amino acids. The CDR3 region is CASSYRLLAGQANEQYF. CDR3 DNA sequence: TGTGCCAGCAGCTACAGATTACTAGCGGGTCAGGCGAATGAGCAGTACTTC.

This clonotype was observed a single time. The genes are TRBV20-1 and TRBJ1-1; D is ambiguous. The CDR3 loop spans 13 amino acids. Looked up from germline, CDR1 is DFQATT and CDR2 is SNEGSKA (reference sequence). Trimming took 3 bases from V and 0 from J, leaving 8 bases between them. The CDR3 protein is CSARWVVNTEAFF. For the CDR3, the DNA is TGCAGTGCTAGGTGGGTCGTGAACACTGAAGCTTTCTTT.

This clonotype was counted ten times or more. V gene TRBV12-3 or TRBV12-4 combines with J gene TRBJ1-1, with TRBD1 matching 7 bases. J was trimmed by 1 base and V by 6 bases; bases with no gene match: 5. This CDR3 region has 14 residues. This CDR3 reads CASSPGTENTEAFF. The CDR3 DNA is TGTGCCAGCAGCCCCGGGACAGAGAACACTGAAGCTTTCTTT.

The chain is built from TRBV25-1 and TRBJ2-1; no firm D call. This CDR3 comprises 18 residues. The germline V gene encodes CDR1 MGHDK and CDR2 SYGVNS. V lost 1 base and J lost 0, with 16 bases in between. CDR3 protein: CASSESGSWASSYNEQFF. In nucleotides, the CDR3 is TGTGCCAGCAGTGAATCAGGTTCTTGGGCTAGCTCCTACAATGAGCAGTTCTTC. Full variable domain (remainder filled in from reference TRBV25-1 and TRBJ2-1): EADIYQTPRYLVIGTGKKITLECSQTMGHDKMYWYQQDPGMELHLIHYSYGVNSTEKGDLSSESTVSRIRTEHFPLTLESARPSHTSQYLCASSESGSWASSYNEQFFGPGTRLTVL.

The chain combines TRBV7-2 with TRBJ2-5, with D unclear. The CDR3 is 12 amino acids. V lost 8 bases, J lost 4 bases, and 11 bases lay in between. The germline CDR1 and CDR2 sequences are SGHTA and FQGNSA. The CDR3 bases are TGTGCCAGCGGTCGGAGTACAGAGACCCAGTACTTC. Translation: CASGRSTETQYF. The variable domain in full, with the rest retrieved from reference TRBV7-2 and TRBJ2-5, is GAGVSQSPSNKVTEKGKDVELRCDPISGHTALYWYRQSLGQGLEFLIYFQGNSAPDKSGLPSDRFSAERTGGSVSTLTIQRTQQEDSAVYLCASGRSTETQYFGPGTRLLVL.

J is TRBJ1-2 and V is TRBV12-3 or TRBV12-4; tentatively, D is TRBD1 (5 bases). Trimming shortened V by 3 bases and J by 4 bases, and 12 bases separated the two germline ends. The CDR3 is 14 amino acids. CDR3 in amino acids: CASSLGGSAYGYTF. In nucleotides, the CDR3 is TGTGCCAGCAGTTTGGGGGGGAGCGCCTATGGCTACACCTTC.

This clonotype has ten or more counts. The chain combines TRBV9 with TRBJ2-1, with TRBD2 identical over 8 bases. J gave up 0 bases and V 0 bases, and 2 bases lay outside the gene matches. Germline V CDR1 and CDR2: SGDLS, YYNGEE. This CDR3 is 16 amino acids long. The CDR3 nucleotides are TGTGCCAGCAGCGTAGTCAGCGGGAGCTCCTACAATGAGCAGTTCTTC. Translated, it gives CASSVVSGSSYNEQFF.

The CDR3 DNA reads TGCAGCGTTTTAACAGGGGGCAATGGGCAGTACTTC. Protein: CSVLTGGNGQYF. The rearrangement links TRBV29-1 to TRBJ2-5; 9 nucleotides match TRBD1. The CDR3 is made up of 12 amino acids. J lost 11 bases, V lost 5 bases, and 9 bases had no gene match. Looked up from germline, CDR1 is SQVTM and CDR2 is ANQGSEA.

The DNA for the CDR3 is TGTGCCAGCACTAAAGATATGGTTTTTAGCGGGAGGCGCACAGATACGCAGTATTTT. Translating it yields CASTKDMVFSGRRTDTQYF. This chain uses TRBV6-1 with TRBJ2-3; 10 bases map to TRBD2. The length of the CDR3 is 19 residues. Trimming took 7 bases from V and 1 from J; bases not matched to a gene: 17. CDR1 is MNHNS and CDR2 is SASEGT in the germline V gene.

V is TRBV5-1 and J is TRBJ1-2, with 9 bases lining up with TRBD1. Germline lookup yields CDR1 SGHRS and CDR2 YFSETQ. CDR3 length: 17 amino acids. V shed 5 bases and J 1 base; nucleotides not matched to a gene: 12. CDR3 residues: CASSPPLGQGFNYGYTF. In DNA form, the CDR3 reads TGCGCCAGCAGTCCCCCCCTGGGACAGGGATTTAACTATGGCTACACCTTC.

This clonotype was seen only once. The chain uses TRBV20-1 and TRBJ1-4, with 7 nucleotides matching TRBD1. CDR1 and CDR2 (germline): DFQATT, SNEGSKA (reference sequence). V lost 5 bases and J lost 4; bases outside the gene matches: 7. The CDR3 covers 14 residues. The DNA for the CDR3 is TGCAGTGCTGCCCCCGGGACAGTTAATGAAAAACTGTTTTTT. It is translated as CSAAPGTVNEKLFF.

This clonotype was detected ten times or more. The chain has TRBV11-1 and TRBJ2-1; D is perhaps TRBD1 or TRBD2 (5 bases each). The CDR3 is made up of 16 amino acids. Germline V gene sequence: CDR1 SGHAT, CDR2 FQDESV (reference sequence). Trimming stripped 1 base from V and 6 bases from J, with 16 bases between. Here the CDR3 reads CASSLGKIRDLNEQFF. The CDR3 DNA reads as TGTGCCAGCAGCTTAGGGAAAATCAGGGACCTCAATGAGCAGTTCTTC.

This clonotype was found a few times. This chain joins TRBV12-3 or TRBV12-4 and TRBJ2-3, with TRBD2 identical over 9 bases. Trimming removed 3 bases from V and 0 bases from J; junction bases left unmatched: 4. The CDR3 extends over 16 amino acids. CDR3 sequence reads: CASSFGLAPSTDTQYF. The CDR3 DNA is TGTGCCAGCAGTTTCGGACTAGCGCCTAGCACAGATACGCAGTATTTT.

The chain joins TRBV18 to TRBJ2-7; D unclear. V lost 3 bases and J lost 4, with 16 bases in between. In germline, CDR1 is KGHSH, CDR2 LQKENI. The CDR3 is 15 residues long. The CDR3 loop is CASSPGRSRMYEQYF. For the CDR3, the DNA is TGTGCCAGCTCACCCGGACGGAGCCGTATGTACGAGCAGTACTTC.

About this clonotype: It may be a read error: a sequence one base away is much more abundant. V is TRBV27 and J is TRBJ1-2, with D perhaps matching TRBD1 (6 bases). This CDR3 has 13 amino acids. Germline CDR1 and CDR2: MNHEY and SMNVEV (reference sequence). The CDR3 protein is CAGSPTGLYGYTF. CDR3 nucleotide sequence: TGTGCCGGCAGTCCCACAGGGCTCTATGGCTACACCTTC.

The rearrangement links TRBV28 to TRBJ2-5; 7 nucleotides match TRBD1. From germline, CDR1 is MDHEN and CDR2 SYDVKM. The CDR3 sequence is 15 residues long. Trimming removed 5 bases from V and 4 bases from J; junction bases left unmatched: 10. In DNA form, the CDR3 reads TGTGCCAGCAGTGGGACAGTACTAATAGGAGAGACCCAGTACTTC. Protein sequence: CASSGTVLIGETQYF. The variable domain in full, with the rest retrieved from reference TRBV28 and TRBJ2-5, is DVKVTQSSRYLVKRTGEKVFLECVQDMDHENMFWYRQDPGLGLRLIYFSYDVKMKEKGDIPEGYSVSREKKERFSLILESASTNQTSMYLCASSGTVLIGETQYFGPGTRLLVL.

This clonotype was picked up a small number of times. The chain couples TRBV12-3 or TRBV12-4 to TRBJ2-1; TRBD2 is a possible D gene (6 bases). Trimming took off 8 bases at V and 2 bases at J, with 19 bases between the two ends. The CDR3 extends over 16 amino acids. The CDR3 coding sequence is TGTGCCAGCCGACCTTACACTAGCAGCACCTACAATGAGCAGTTCTTC. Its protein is CASRPYTSSTYNEQFF.

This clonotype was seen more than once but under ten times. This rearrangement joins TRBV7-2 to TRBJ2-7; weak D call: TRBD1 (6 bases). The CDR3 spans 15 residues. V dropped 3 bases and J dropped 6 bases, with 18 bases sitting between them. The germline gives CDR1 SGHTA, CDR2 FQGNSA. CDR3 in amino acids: CASSFLTPNRAEQYF. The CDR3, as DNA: TGTGCCAGCAGCTTTCTTACCCCTAACAGGGCCGAGCAGTACTTC.

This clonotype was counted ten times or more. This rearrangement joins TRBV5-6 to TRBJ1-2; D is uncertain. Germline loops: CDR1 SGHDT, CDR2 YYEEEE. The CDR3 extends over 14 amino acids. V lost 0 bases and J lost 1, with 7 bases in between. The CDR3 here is CASSLVGFNYGYTF. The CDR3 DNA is TGTGCCAGCAGCTTGGTTGGGTTTAACTATGGCTACACCTTC.

The CDR3, as DNA: TGTGCCATCAGTGAGGGGTACAATGAGCAGTTCTTC. It yields the protein CAISEGYNEQFF. V gene TRBV10-3 combines with J gene TRBJ2-1; D is ambiguous. Trimming took 2 bases from V and 4 from J, leaving 3 bases between them. The germline V gene has CDR1 ENHRY and CDR2 SYGVKD. The CDR3 has 12 residues.